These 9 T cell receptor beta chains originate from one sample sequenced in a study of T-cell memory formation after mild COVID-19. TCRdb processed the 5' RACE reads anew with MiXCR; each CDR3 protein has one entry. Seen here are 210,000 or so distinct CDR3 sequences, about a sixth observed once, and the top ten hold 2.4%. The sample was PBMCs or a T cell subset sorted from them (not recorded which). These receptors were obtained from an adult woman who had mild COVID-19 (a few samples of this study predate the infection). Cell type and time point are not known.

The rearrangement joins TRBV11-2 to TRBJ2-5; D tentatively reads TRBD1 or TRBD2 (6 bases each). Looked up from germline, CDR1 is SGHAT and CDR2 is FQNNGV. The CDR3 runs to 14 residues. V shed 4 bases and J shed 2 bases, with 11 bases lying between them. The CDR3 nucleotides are TGTGCCAGCAGCTGGGGGGCCAGACAAGAGACCCAGTACTTC. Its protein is CASSWGARQETQYF.

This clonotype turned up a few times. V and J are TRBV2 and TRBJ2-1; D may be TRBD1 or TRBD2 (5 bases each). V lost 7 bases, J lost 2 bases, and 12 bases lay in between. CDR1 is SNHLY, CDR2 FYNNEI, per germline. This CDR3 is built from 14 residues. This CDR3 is CASKGESTYNEQFF. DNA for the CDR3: TGTGCCAGCAAAGGGGAGTCCACCTACAATGAGCAGTTCTTC.

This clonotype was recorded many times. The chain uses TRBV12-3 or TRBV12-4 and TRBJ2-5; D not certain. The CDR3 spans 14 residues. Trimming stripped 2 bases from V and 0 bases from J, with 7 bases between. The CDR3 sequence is CASSLWVNQETQYF. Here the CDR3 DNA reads TGTGCCAGCAGTTTATGGGTGAACCAAGAGACCCAGTACTTC.

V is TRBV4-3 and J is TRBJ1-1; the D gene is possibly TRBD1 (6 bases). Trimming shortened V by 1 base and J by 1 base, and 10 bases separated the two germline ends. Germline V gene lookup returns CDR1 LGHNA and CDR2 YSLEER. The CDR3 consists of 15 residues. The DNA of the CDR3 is TGCGCCAGCAGCCAAGGTCTGGGGGCGAACACTGAAGCTTTCTTT. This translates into CASSQGLGANTEAFF.

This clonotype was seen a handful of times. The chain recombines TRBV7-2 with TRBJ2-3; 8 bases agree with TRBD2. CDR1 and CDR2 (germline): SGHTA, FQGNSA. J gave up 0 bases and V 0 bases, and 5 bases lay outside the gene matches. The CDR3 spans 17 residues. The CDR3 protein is CASSLAGGRPSTDTQYF. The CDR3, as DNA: TGTGCCAGCAGCTTAGCGGGCGGGAGGCCCAGCACAGATACGCAGTATTTT.

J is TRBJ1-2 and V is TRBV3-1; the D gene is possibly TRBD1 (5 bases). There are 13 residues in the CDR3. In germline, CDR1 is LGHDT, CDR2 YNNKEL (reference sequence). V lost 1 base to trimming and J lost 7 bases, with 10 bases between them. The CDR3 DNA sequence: TGTGCCAGCAGCCAAGCCGGGACTTCTGGCTACACCTTC. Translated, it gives CASSQAGTSGYTF.

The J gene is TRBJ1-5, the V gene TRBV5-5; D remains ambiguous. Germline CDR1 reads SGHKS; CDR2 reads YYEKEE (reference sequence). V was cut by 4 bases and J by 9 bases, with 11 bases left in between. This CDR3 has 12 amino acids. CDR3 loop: CASSEYAGPQHF. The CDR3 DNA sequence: TGTGCCAGCAGCGAATACGCTGGGCCCCAGCATTTT.

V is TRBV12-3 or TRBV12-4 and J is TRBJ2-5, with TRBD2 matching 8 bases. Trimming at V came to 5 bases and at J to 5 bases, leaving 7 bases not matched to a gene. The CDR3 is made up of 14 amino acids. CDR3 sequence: CASSPGAGDETQYF. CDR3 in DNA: TGTGCCAGCAGTCCGGGAGCGGGGGATGAGACCCAGTACTTC.

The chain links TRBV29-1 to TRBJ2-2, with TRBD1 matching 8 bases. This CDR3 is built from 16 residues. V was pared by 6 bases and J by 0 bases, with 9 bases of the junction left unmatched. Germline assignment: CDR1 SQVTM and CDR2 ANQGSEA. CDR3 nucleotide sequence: TGCAGCGTGATGAGACCACAGGGGGCGAACACCGGGGAGCTGTTTTTT. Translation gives CSVMRPQGANTGELFF.